This T cell receptor (beta chain) is drawn from a study of blood T cell repertoires in COVID-19 (dated by TCRdb to 2018 to 2021). Some background on the complete study: Samples from collaborators originated in the United States, Italy and Spain and spanned both the acute and convalescent phases of COVID-19. Deeply sampled blood TCRbeta repertoires from subjects exposed to, actively infected with, or recovered from COVID-19 were included in the dataset. The prospective study material was composed of cDNA or gDNA derived from T cells, B-cell-depleted T cells, or PBMCs. Sample metadata almost always included a de-identified subject ID, COVID-19 status, age in years and sex. Samples came from the ongoing ImmuneRACE study (first 160 participants) plus 1,254 subjects from 6 global collaborators. The repertoires were released in a freely available public database meant as a resource for research on the immune response to SARS-CoV-2. Where available, HLA class I and class II types were obtained from metadata supplied by the sample provider rather than from assay-based typing.

TCRbeta CDR3 regions were amplified from genomic DNA by means of the immunoSEQ Assay, a bias-controlled multiplex PCR. As for the original processing: Nucleated cell counts per sample were estimated from amplification of reference gene primers within the assay. Sequence reads were collapsed and filtered to measure the absolute abundance of every unique TCRbeta CDR3 rearrangement. For each sample, productive Simpson clonality was calculated by taking the square root of Simpson's diversity index across productive rearrangements. What TCRdb holds here is the immuneACCESS table cut down to in-frame rearrangements. Part of the clones is not present; checked against another copy, under half of the missing clones reflect an unresolved V gene, and the others are unexplained. The V and J calls and clone size are taken from that table; D and trimming were inferred from the DNA. The sample yields about 130,000 clones; roughly 87% were counted once. Together, the top ten hold 18% of the sample.

The CDR3 contains 13 residues, cysteine and phenylalanine counted. Left in the record is the CDR3 DNA by itself, 39 bases read in frame from the first base. The germline V gene provides CDR1 SGHDN and CDR2 FVKESK. V and J lose 1 base and 8 bases, and a span of 8 bases separates them. Study-wide conclusions, independent of this receptor: The amount of clinical and demographic metadata varied by source and participant and was provided uncurated.

For this clone: What antigen it recognizes has not been identified. Nothing much larger sits one base from this clone, and base qualities are not available.

Participants in the prospective study were aged about 18 to 89 years, lived in 20 to 30 United States geographic areas, and enrolled through a virtual design. To assign participants to cohorts, the prospective study relied on clinical history that participants themselves reported in a screening survey and a study questionnaire. Recovered participants in ImmuneRACE Cohort 3 were defined as having two consecutive negative NP/OP PCR tests, clearance from a healthcare professional, or resolution of symptoms. In the prospective study, whole blood, serum and a nasopharyngeal or oropharyngeal swab were collected from each participant by mobile phlebotomists. Prospective study participants could optionally give additional blood draws and questionnaires over an approximately two-month period. Blood samples from the prospective study were shipped frozen or at room temperature prior to DNA extraction.

The rearranged chain carries TRBV14 and TRBJ2-2, and possibly TRBD2, on 6 matching bases. The sample taken for sequencing was PBMCs or T cells enriched from blood (not recorded which). The receptor's source is a man aged 25 to 40 who had recovered from COVID-19. CDR3 reads: CASSQAGRGELFF. Read as DNA, the sequence is TGTGCCAGCAGCCAAGCAGGGAGGGGGGAGCTGTTTTTT. Reference TRBV14 and TRBJ2-2 genes cover what lies past the CDR3, so the full variable domain is EAGVTQFPSHSVIEKGQTVTLRCDPISGHDNLYWYRRVMGKEIKFLLHFVKESKQDESGMPNNRFLAERTGGTYSTLKVQPAELEDSGVYFCASSQAGRGELFFGEGSRLTVL.